What follows are 9 T cell receptor beta chains derived from one specimen sequenced in a study of T cell responses to AZD1222 COVID-19 vaccine. The method was immunoSEQ multiplex PCR; TCRdb's version includes in-frame clones alone and lacks a portion of them. The profile shows fewer than 150,000 clones, roughly 84% of them singletons. The sequences come from peripheral blood, collected on day 0 of AZD1222 vaccination. The receptors originated from an adult in good health.

The rearrangement links TRBV10-3 to TRBJ2-2, with D possibly matching TRBD1 (6 bases). Trimming left V 4 bases short and J 0 bases short, with 6 bases between. In germline, CDR1 is ENHRY, CDR2 SYGVKD. CDR3 length equals 14 residues. The DNA for the CDR3 is TGTGCCATCAGTGGGACAGCGAACACCGGGGAGCTGTTTTTT. It translates to CAISGTANTGELFF.

J is TRBJ1-6 and V is TRBV25-1, with D unresolved. The V and J ends lost 7 bases and 4 bases respectively, with 23 bases between them. In germline, CDR1 is MGHDK, CDR2 SYGVNS. The CDR3 is made up of 18 amino acids. The CDR3 here is CASTPNRAAPNYNSPLHF. For the CDR3, the DNA is TGTGCCAGCACCCCAAATAGGGCGGCGCCAAATTATAATTCACCCCTCCACTTT.

CDR3 sequence: CASSSHDRAERGNTIYF. CDR3 DNA: TGTGCCAGCAGCTCCCACGACAGGGCGGAACGTGGAAACACCATATATTTT. The chain carries TRBV7-9 and TRBJ1-3; TRBD1 matches 7 bases. CDR1 SEHNR and CDR2 FQNEAQ come from the germline V gene (reference sequence). The trim removed 4 bases at V and 3 bases at J, leaving 12 bases unmatched. The CDR3 has 17 residues.

This clone occurred once. The chain couples TRBV19 to TRBJ2-5; 7 bases fit TRBD2. The length of the CDR3 is 16 residues. Germline V CDR1 and CDR2: LNHDA, SQIVND (reference sequence). V lost 4 bases, J lost 1 base, and 9 bases stayed unmatched. In DNA form, the CDR3 reads TGTGCCAGTAGTAGCCTTACACTAGCGCCCCAAGAGACCCAGTACTTC. Protein product: CASSSLTLAPQETQYF.

V and J are TRBV19 and TRBJ1-6; no clear D. The CDR3 covers 12 residues. Germline CDR1 is LNHDA and CDR2 is SQIVND (reference sequence). V shed 5 bases and J shed 7 bases, with 6 bases lying between them. This CDR3 reads CASSFENSPLHF. CDR3 bases: TGTGCCAGTAGTTTCGAGAATTCACCCCTCCACTTT. The full variable domain, with the rest looked up from reference TRBV19 and TRBJ1-6, is DGGITQSPKYLFRKEGQNVTLSCEQNLNHDAMYWYRQDPGQGLRLIYYSQIVNDFQKGDIAEGYSVSREKKESFPLTVTSAQKNPTAFYLCASSFENSPLHFGNGTRLTVT.

The chain uses TRBV30 and TRBJ2-3, with no clear D. CDR3 size: 11 residues. V gave up 2 bases and J gave up 6 bases, with 6 bases separating them. Germline CDR1 GTSNPN, CDR2 SVGIG (reference sequence). The DNA of the CDR3 is TGTGCCTGGAGTTTTGGGGATACGCAGTATTTT. It translates to CAWSFGDTQYF.

The gene calls are TRBV30 and TRBJ1-4; D uncertain. Germline-derived CDR1 and CDR2 are GTSNPN and SVGIG (reference sequence). V lost 0 bases and J lost 5, with 10 bases in between. The CDR3 is 14 residues long. CDR3 sequence (DNA): TGTGCCTGGAGTGTTGGTCAGCCGAATGAAAAACTGTTTTTT. Translated, it gives CAWSVGQPNEKLFF.

This sequence joins TRBV29-1 and TRBJ2-1, with 7 bases lining up with TRBD2. CDR3 length equals 13 residues. Germline CDR1 and CDR2: SQVTM and ANQGSEA. Trimming cost V 1 base and J 3 bases; bases outside gene matches: 0. The CDR3 sequence is CSVEAGGYNEQFF. CDR3 in DNA: TGCAGCGTTGAAGCGGGGGGCTACAATGAGCAGTTCTTC.

The chain carries TRBV5-4 and TRBJ2-5, with TRBD2 matching over 12 bases. Trimming removed 2 bases from V and 5 bases from J; junction bases left unmatched: 1. The CDR3 spans 14 residues. Per germline, CDR1 SGHNT and CDR2 YYREEE (reference sequence). CDR3 DNA sequence: TGTGCCAGCAGCTTACTAGCGGGGGGTGAGACCCAGTACTTC. Translating it yields CASSLLAGGETQYF.